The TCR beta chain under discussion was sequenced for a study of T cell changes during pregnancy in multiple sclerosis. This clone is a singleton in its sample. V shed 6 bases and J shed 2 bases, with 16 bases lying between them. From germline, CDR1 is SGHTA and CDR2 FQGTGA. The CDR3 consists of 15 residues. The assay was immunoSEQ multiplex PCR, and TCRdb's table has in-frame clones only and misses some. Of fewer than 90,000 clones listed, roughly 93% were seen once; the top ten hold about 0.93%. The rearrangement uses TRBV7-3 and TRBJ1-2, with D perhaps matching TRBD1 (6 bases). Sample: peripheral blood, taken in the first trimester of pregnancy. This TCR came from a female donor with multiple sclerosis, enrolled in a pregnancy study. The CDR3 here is CASSLQGGINYGYTF. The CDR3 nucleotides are TGTGCCAGCAGTCTACAGGGTGGGATAAACTATGGCTACACCTTC. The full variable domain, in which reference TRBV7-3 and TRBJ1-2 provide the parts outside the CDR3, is GAGVSQTPSNKVTEKGKYVELRCDPISGHTALYWYRQSLGQGPEFLIYFQGTGAADDSGLPNDRFFAVRPEGSVSTLKIQRTERGDSAVYLCASSLQGGINYGYTFGSGTRLTVV.